The rows below give T cell receptor beta chains drawn from one sample of a study of response to subunit inactivated influenza vaccine. Each CDR3 protein gets one entry after TCRdb re-called the RT-PCR reads with MiXCR. The sample has about 500,000 distinct CDR3 sequences; 16% are singletons. Source: CD4+ T cells sorted from PBMCs, taken 23 to 25 months after vaccination. The receptor set was obtained from a man between 50 and 70 years old who received an inactivated influenza vaccine. The CDR3 runs from the conserved cysteine through the conserved F or W. A D gene is named only where the DNA matches it firmly. Rows may omit the clone size; those that give it use once, few, many or a size class.

V gene	clone size	D gene	J gene	CDR3 protein	CDR3 DNA
TRBV5-8	-	-	TRBJ2-3	CASSSYTFGGFDTQYF	TGTGCCAGCAGCTCGTACACATTTGGGGGGTTCGATACGCAGTATTTT
TRBV4-3	few	-	TRBJ1-5	CASSQGVWEPQHF	TGCGCCAGCAGCCAAGGGGTCTGGGAGCCCCAGCATTTT
TRBV4-3	-	-	TRBJ2-7	CASSQETDSYEQYF	TGCGCCAGCAGCCAAGAGACTGACTCCTACGAGCAGTACTTC
TRBV12-3/TRBV12-4	many	-	TRBJ2-5	CASSPTGEGSQYF	TGTGCCAGCAGTCCTACAGGGGAGGGTAGCCAGTACTTC
TRBV6-2/TRBV6-3	-	-	TRBJ2-7	CASSYARYSSYEQYF	TGTGCCAGCAGTTACGCCAGGTACAGCTCCTACGAGCAGTACTTC
TRBV10-3	-	-	TRBJ1-2	CAISESRGAGANYGYTF	TGTGCCATCAGTGAGTCTAGGGGGGCAGGAGCTAACTATGGCTACACCTTC
TRBV7-2	-	-	TRBJ1-1	CASSLAARAVNTEAFF	TGTGCCAGCAGCTTAGCGGCCAGGGCGGTGAACACTGAAGCTTTCTTT
TRBV6-1	-	-	TRBJ2-7	CASTVASEQYF	TGTGCCAGCACCGTAGCCTCCGAGCAGTACTTC
TRBV4-3	-	-	TRBJ2-5	CASSQDSHSGETQYF	TGCGCCAGCAGCCAAGATTCGCACAGTGGGGAGACCCAGTACTTC
TRBV5-5	-	-	TRBJ2-5	CASSSLPGSRQGRETQYF	TGTGCCAGCAGCTCCCTCCCCGGGTCGCGGCAGGGACGGGAGACCCAGTACTTC
TRBV7-2	-	TRBD2	TRBJ2-7	CASSPAGLAGKYEQYF	TGTGCCAGCAGCCCAGCCGGACTAGCGGGAAAGTACGAGCAGTACTTC
TRBV7-2	-	-	TRBJ2-3	CASTLGAIALDTQYF	TGTGCCAGCACTCTGGGGGCAATTGCCCTAGATACGCAGTATTTT
TRBV7-2	few	TRBD1	TRBJ2-7	CASSQGQGASYEQYF	TGTGCCAGCAGCCAGGGACAGGGGGCGAGCTACGAGCAGTACTTC
TRBV5-4	few	-	TRBJ2-2	CASSLAVVGELFF	TGTGCCAGCAGTTTAGCGGTGGTCGGGGAGCTGTTTTTT
TRBV29-1	few	TRBD1	TRBJ2-1	CSATGPGQGSYNEQFF	TGCAGCGCGACTGGCCCGGGACAGGGGTCCTACAATGAGCAGTTCTTC
TRBV7-2	few	TRBD1	TRBJ1-2	CASSLASRAGGYGYTF	TGTGCCAGCAGCTTAGCGTCAAGGGCAGGGGGGTATGGCTACACCTTC
TRBV5-1	-	TRBD2	TRBJ2-3	CASSWTSVTTDTQYF	TGCGCCAGCAGCTGGACTAGCGTAACCACAGATACGCAGTATTTT
TRBV20-1	few	-	TRBJ2-5	CSAWLGRGETQYF	TGCAGTGCTTGGTTGGGTCGAGGAGAGACCCAGTACTTC
TRBV20-1	-	TRBD2	TRBJ2-7	CSARAGTSGAYEQYF	TGCAGTGCTAGAGCCGGGACTAGCGGAGCCTACGAGCAGTACTTC
TRBV20-1	many	TRBD1	TRBJ1-2	CSARTDRGYGYTF	TGCAGTGCTAGAACGGACAGGGGTTATGGCTACACCTTC
TRBV7-9	-	TRBD1	TRBJ2-7	CASSEGQEYEQYF	TGTGCCAGCAGCGAAGGACAGGAGTACGAGCAGTACTTC
TRBV20-1	few	-	TRBJ2-5	CSAPGAGVETQYF	TGCAGTGCTCCGGGGGCTGGGGTTGAGACCCAGTACTTC
TRBV12-3/TRBV12-4	few	TRBD2	TRBJ2-4	CASSLTGGRFRNIQYF	TGTGCCAGCAGTTTAACCGGGGGGAGGTTTAGAAACATTCAGTACTTC
TRBV3-1	few	-	TRBJ2-2	CASSQVSGANTGELFF	TGTGCCAGCAGCCAAGTCTCGGGGGCGAACACCGGGGAGCTGTTTTTT
TRBV2	-	TRBD1	TRBJ1-4	CASTLDRGLRNEKLFF	TGTGCCAGCACCCTTGACAGGGGTCTTAGAAATGAAAAACTGTTTTTT